The T cell receptor (beta chain) under discussion was sequenced for a study of cytomegalovirus exposure and HLA in healthy donors. Findings and caveats of the study: When a later analysis compared HLA-associated TCR beta chains with equally common others, the HLA-associated chains turned out to be more clonally expanded and to have lower generation probabilities. From TCR beta sequences, most subjects' HLA-A and HLA-B alleles were reportedly predicted accurately. Published work reported that the classifier diagnosed cytomegalovirus status with high specificity and sensitivity.

The V gene's germline CDR1 is LGHNA and CDR2 YNFKEQ. Trimming removed 0 bases from V and 2 bases from J, with 10 bases in between. The CDR3 spans 15 residues. Amplification used 60 Vbeta primers and 13 Jbeta primers. Under the authors' procedure: Around 11 million shared chains were among the approximately 76 million unique TCR beta chains that a later analysis counted. The repertoire was sequenced with immunoSEQ multiplex PCR; TCRdb's copy has only in-frame clones and lacks some. V and J calls plus clone size are reproduced from that table; the DNA served to infer D and trimming. The table shows roughly 120,000 clones, with over 60% occurring only once. About this clone itself: What it binds is unknown.

This chain uses TRBV4-2 with TRBJ1-2, with TRBD1 as a possible D gene (6 bases). The TCR originated in a woman aged 55-69 years in good health and CMV-seropositive. The specimen sequenced was PBMCs. The CDR3 DNA reads as TGTGCCAGCAGCCAAGAGCAGGGGCGCAACTATGGCTACACCTTC. This translates into CASSQEQGRNYGYTF.